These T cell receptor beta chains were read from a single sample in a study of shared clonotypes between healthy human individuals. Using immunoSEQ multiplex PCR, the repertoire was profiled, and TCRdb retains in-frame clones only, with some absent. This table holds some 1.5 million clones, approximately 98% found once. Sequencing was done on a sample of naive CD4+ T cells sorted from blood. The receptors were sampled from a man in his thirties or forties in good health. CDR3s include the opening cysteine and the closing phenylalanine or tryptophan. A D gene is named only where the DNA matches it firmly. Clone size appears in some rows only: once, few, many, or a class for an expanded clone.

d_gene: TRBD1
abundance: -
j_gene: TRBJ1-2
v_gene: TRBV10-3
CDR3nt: TGTGCCATCAGTTTATCGGGACAGCCAGGATATGGCTACACCTTC
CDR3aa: CAISLSGQPGYGYTF

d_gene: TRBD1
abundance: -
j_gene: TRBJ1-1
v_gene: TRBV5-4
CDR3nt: TGTGCCAGCAGCCAGCGACAGGGTCGTGAAGCTTTCTTT
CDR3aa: CASSQRQGREAFF

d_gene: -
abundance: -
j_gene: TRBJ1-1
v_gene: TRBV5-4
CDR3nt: TGTGCCGGGACCTCAGGGTTGAACACTGAAGCTTTCTTT
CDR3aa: CAGTSGLNTEAFF

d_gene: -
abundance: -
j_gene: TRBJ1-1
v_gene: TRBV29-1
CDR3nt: TGCAGCGTCATCAGGGATATGAACACTGAAGCTTTCTTT
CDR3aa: CSVIRDMNTEAFF

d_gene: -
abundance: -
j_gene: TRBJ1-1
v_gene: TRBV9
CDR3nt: TGTGCCAGCAGCAATCATCTGAACACTGAAGCTTTCTTT
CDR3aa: CASSNHLNTEAFF

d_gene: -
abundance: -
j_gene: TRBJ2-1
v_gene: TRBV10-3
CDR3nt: TGTGCCATCATGGACCGTTCATACAATGAGCAGTTCTTC
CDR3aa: CAIMDRSYNEQFF

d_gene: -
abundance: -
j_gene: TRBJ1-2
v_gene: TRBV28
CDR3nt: TGTGCCAGCAGTCCCGGGGGGCCCAACTATGGCTACACCTTC
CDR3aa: CASSPGGPNYGYTF

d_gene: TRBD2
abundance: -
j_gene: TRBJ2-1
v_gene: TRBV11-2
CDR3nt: TGTGCCAGCAGCTTAGCCGGGACTAGCGGGACCGAGCAGTTCTTC
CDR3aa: CASSLAGTSGTEQFF

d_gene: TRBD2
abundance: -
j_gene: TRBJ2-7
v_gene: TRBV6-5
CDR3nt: TGTGCCAGCAGTTACTCTAGTAGTCGGGAGGTAGGAGAGCAGTACTTC
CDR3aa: CASSYSSSREVGEQYF

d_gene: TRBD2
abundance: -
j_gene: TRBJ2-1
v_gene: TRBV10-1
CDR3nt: TGCGCCAGCAGTGAGGGACTAGTTTTAAGCGAGCAGTTCTTC
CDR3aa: CASSEGLVLSEQFF

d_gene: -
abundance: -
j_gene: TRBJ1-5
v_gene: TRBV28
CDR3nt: TGTGCCAGCAGTTTGGGTATGGGGGGGCGCAATCAGCCCCAGCATTTT
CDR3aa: CASSLGMGGRNQPQHF

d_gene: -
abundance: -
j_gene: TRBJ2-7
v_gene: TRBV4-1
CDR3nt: TGCGCCAGCAGCCAAGATAACCAAATGTACGAGCAGTACTTC
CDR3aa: CASSQDNQMYEQYF

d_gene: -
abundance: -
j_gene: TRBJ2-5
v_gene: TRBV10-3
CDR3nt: TGTGCCGTCAGGGGAGAGACCCAGTACTTC
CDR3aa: CAVRGETQYF

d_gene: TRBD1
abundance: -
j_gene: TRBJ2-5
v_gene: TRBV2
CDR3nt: TGTGCCAGCAGTATACAGGGGTTAGAGACCCAGTACTTC
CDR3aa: CASSIQGLETQYF

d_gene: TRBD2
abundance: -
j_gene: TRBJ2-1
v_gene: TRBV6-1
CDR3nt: TGTGCCAGCAGTGGGGACAACCCGGGACTAGCGGGAATCTCCTACAATGAGCAGTTCTTC
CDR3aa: CASSGDNPGLAGISYNEQFF

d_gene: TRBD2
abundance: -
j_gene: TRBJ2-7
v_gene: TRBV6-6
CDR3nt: TGTGCCAGCAGTTACGGGACTAGCGGATCCTACGAGCAGTACTTC
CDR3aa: CASSYGTSGSYEQYF

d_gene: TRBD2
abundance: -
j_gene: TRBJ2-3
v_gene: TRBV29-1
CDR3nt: TGCAGCGTTCTCGGACTAGCGGGGAGCACAGATACGCAGTATTTT
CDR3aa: CSVLGLAGSTDTQYF

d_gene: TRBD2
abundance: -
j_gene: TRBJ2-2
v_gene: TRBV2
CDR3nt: TGTGCCACGAAACCCAGCGGGACGAACACCGGGGAGCTGTTTTTT
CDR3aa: CATKPSGTNTGELFF

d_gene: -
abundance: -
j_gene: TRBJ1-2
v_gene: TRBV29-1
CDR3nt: TGCAGCGTTGGTCAGGGAGGTTATGGCTACACCTTC
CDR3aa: CSVGQGGYGYTF

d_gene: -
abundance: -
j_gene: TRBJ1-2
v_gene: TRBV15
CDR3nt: TGTGCCACCAGCAGAGGTGGGACGGCCCATGGCTACACCTTC
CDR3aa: CATSRGGTAHGYTF

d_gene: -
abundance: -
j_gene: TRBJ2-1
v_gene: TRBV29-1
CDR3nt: TGCAGCGTTGGTACCGCGGGAACCAATGAGCAGTTCTTC
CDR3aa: CSVGTAGTNEQFF

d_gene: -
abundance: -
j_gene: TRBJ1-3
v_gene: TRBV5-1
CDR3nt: TGCGCCAGCAGCTTGGCGGGGACTGGAAACACCATATATTTT
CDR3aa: CASSLAGTGNTIYF

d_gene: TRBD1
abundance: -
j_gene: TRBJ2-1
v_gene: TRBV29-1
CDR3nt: TGCAGCACTAACCGGGACAGGGGTTACAATGAGCAGTTCTTC
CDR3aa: CSTNRDRGYNEQFF

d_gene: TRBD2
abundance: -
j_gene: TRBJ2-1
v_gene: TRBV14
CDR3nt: TGTGCCAGCAGCCGACTAGCCACCAACAATGAGCAGTTCTTC
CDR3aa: CASSRLATNNEQFF

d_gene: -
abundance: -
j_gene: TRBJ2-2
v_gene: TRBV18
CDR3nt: TGTGCCAGCTCGGATCTTACTATCACCTCCGGGGAGCTGTTTTTT
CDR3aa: CASSDLTITSGELFF

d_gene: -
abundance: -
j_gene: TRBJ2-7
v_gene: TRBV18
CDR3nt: TGTGCCAGCTCAACAGGCTCGGTCTACGAGCAGTACTTC
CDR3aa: CASSTGSVYEQYF

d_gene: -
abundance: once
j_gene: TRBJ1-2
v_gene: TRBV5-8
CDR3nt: TGTGCCAGCAGCTTGAAGGGTAACTATGGCTACACCTTC
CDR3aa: CASSLKGNYGYTF